The TCR beta chain under discussion was sequenced for a study of CD8+ T cells in alopecia areata. Study results and limitations: TCRs were shared less clearly across patients than in mice, possibly for HLA-related reasons.

It was cDNA, reverse transcribed from extracted RNA, that served as the sequencing template. Clones were read by immunoSEQ multiplex PCR, and TCRdb kept only the in-frame ones, dropping some. The sample holds 95,000 to 120,000 clones, 55% to 75% seen once. A remark on this clone: Antigen specificity is unknown.

Material for sequencing was CD8+ T cells sorted from blood. This sequence was found in a human donor in good health.

The CDR3 here is CASSDTSGVYEQYF. CDR3 in DNA: TGTGCCAGCAGCGACACTAGCGGGGTATACGAGCAGTACTTC. The chain carries TRBV2 and TRBJ2-7; TRBD2 matches at 10 bases. Germline V gene sequence: CDR1 SNHLY, CDR2 FYNNEI. This CDR3 is 14 amino acids long. Trimming at V came to 6 bases and at J to 4 bases, leaving 6 bases not matched to a gene.